Here is one T cell receptor beta chain with its context. Constant-segment primers and 5'RACE yielded cDNA libraries for TCR alpha and TCR beta, each carrying sample barcodes and UMIs. Via MiXCR, TCRdb re-called the 5' RACE reads, giving one row per CDR3 protein. This sample has 450,000 to 650,000 distinct CDR3 sequences, with about a sixth found just once. This CDR3 comprises 14 residues. From germline, CDR1 is SGHTA and CDR2 FQGNSA. The V end was cut by 4 bases, the J end by 7 bases, with 14 bases between. The data were obtained in a study of T-cell memory formation after mild COVID-19. Across the study: The two donors had largely donor-specific TCR clusters.

The sequence came from an adult woman who had mild COVID-19 (a few samples of this study predate the infection). Cell type and time point are not known. The V gene is TRBV7-2, the J gene TRBJ1-5, with D possibly matching TRBD1 (5 bases). The sequenced sample consisted of PBMCs or a T cell subset sorted from them (not recorded which). CDR3 sequence reads: CASSSGFRGQPQHF. As DNA, the CDR3 is TGTGCCAGCAGCTCAGGGTTCAGAGGCCAGCCCCAGCATTTT.